The 21 T cell receptor beta chains in this list originate from one sample, sequenced in a study of T cells in Graves' hyperthyroidism and ophthalmopathy (dated by TCRdb to between 2018 and 2020). Library prep was done by multiplex PCR. The reads were generated on an Illumina HiSeq 2000. Amplification of TCR beta CDR3 regions was carried out from RNA transcripts. A first-round RT-PCR of the TCR CDR3 used the HTBI primer set with the Qiagen OneStep RT-PCR kit. In-frame beta chains were kept once TCRdb had trimmed the public reads at Q25 with fastp and called clones with MiXCR. Merged by CDR3 protein, the rows form single entries marked with the most common genes and DNA. The sample has about 570,000 distinct CDR3 sequences on record, 46% of them singletons. The ten largest clones capture 15% to 20% of the sample. What was sequenced was peripheral blood or thyroid tissue (not recorded which). The receptor source for this set is an adult woman with Graves' disease, either hyperthyroidism or ophthalmopathy (not recorded which).

V usage is TRBV2 and J usage is TRBJ1-2; tentatively, D is TRBD1 (6 bases). Between the trimmed V and J ends, which lost 3 bases and 1 base, there was a span of 12 bases. The CDR3 sequence is 15 residues long. The germline gives CDR1 SNHLY, CDR2 FYNNEI. The CDR3 DNA sequence: TGTGCCAGCAGTGAGATGGACAGATTTAACTATGGCTACACCTTC. It translates to CASSEMDRFNYGYTF.

The V gene is TRBV19, the J gene TRBJ2-2; 10 positions agree with TRBD1. The junction had 6 bases not matched to a gene; V was cut back by 5 bases and J by 6 bases. Germline V gives CDR1 LNHDA, CDR2 SQIVND (reference sequence). CDR3 length: 15 residues. CDR3 bases: TGTGCCAGTAGTCGGACAGGGGGGAGTCCCGGGGAGCTGTTTTTT. It encodes CASSRTGGSPGELFF.

This clonotype has ten or more counts. The chain carries TRBV7-2 and TRBJ1-1, with 8 bases aligning to TRBD1. Trimming cost V 3 bases and J 1 base; bases outside gene matches: 4. Germline V gene data show CDR1 as SGHTA and CDR2 as FQGNSA. The CDR3 length is 15 residues. This CDR3 reads CASSLGGTGNTEAFF. CDR3 coding DNA: TGTGCCAGCAGCTTGGGTGGGACAGGGAACACTGAAGCTTTCTTT.

This clonotype was recorded at least ten times. The J gene is TRBJ1-2, the V gene TRBV4-1; no clear D gene. This CDR3 comprises 15 residues. Between the trimmed V and J ends, which lost 3 bases and 1 base, there was a span of 12 bases. Germline V gene data show CDR1 as MGHRA and CDR2 as YSYEKL. The CDR3 DNA reads TGCGCCAGCAGCCAGCAAACCACCCTTAACTATGGCTACACCTTC. It encodes CASSQQTTLNYGYTF.

The count of this clonotype is one. The chain combines TRBV15 with TRBJ2-7; 8 bases are a match to TRBD1. CDR1 and CDR2 (germline): LNHNV, YYDKDF (reference sequence). The junction had 12 bases not matched to a gene; V was cut back by 4 bases and J by 7 bases. The CDR3 is 15 residues long. CDR3 in amino acids: CATSNGQGSGGEQYF. The CDR3, as DNA: TGTGCCACCAGCAACGGACAGGGCTCTGGTGGAGAGCAGTACTTC.

This clonotype was observed a handful of times. The chain is built from TRBV6-5 and TRBJ2-7; TRBD2 matches 7 bases. J gave up 6 bases and V 6 bases, and 14 bases lay outside the gene matches. This CDR3 has 15 amino acids. Germline V gene data show CDR1 as MNHEY and CDR2 as SVGAGI. The CDR3 region is CASRPRTRTKTEQYF. In DNA form, the CDR3 reads TGTGCCAGCAGACCCCGGACTAGAACTAAGACCGAGCAGTACTTC.

The chain combines TRBV15 with TRBJ1-6; D is undetermined. Germline loops: CDR1 LNHNV, CDR2 YYDKDF (reference sequence). The CDR3 loop spans 12 amino acids. The CDR3 sequence is CARAAVGSPLHF. The CDR3 DNA follows: TGTGCTAGAGCAGCAGTGGGTTCACCCCTCCACTTT.

In this sample, this clonotype turned up many times. The J gene is TRBJ1-1, the V gene TRBV25-1; TRBD1 agrees at 7 bases. Per the germline V gene, CDR1 is MGHDK and CDR2 is SYGVNS. This CDR3 comprises 16 residues. With 1 base clipped from V and 5 bases from J, the junction kept 10 bases outside the gene matches. The CDR3 sequence is CASSEFIRGARTEAFF. For the CDR3, the DNA is TGTGCCAGCAGTGAATTTATCAGGGGGGCGCGGACTGAAGCTTTCTTT.

The gene calls are TRBV19 and TRBJ1-1, with no clear D. V lost 4 bases and J 6 bases, leaving 9 bases between the germline ends. This CDR3 contains 12 residues. Germline V gives CDR1 LNHDA, CDR2 SQIVND (reference sequence). CDR3 sequence (DNA): TGTGCCAGTAGTAGCGTGGAACCTGAAGCTTTCTTT. It yields the protein CASSSVEPEAFF.

This sequence joins TRBV6-5 and TRBJ1-1, with D perhaps TRBD1 (5 bases). Germline CDR1 reads MNHEY; CDR2 reads SVGAGI. The V end was cut by 4 bases, the J end by 4 bases, with 13 bases between. The CDR3 spans 14 residues. CDR3 DNA: TGTGCCAGCAGTTTGGGGGGGAGTATCACTGAAGCTTTCTTT. Encoded protein: CASSLGGSITEAFF.

This clonotype was observed many times. CDR3 nucleotide sequence: TGCGCCAGCAGCCAAGGACCGGGACAGGGAAGGATAGCTTTCTTT. Its protein product is CASSQGPGQGRIAFF. J is TRBJ1-1 and V is TRBV4-1; 9 nucleotides line up with TRBD1. The CDR3 loop spans 15 amino acids. The germline V gene encodes CDR1 MGHRA and CDR2 YSYEKL. J was trimmed by 10 bases and V by 1 base; bases with no gene match: 10.

The chain carries TRBV2 and TRBJ1-6; 10 bases align to TRBD1. Trimming at V came to 6 bases and at J to 10 bases, leaving 9 bases not matched to a gene. CDR1 is SNHLY and CDR2 is FYNNEI in the germline V gene. The length of the CDR3 is 15 residues. The CDR3 sequence: CASRAGTGVESPLHF. The DNA for the CDR3 is TGTGCCAGCAGGGCCGGGACAGGGGTCGAATCACCCCTCCACTTT. The whole variable domain, filled in from reference TRBV2 and TRBJ1-6, reads EPEVTQTPSHQVTQMGQEVILRCVPISNHLYFYWYRQILGQKVEFLVSFYNNEISEKSEIFDDQFSVERPDGSNFTLKIRSTKLEDSAMYFCASRAGTGVESPLHFGNGTRLTVT.

This clonotype was observed many times. The chain recombines TRBV20-1 with TRBJ1-1, with D uncertain. V gave up 6 bases and J gave up 7 bases, with 18 bases separating them. The V gene's germline CDR1 is DFQATT and CDR2 SNEGSKA (reference sequence). This CDR3 comprises 13 residues. The CDR3 sequence: CSASRPAGREAFF. CDR3 DNA: TGCAGTGCCTCCCGACCCGCCGGGCGTGAAGCTTTCTTT.

This clonotype was seen a few times. V is TRBV30 and J is TRBJ1-5; D is unresolved. The CDR3 loop spans 14 amino acids. In germline, CDR1 is GTSNPN, CDR2 SVGIG (reference sequence). V was shortened by 0 bases and J by 3 bases, with 9 bases between the two germline ends. The DNA for the CDR3 is TGTGCCTGGAGTGTAGCCAGCTACAATCAGCCCCAGCATTTT. It is translated as CAWSVASYNQPQHF. The entire variable domain, with the rest obtained from reference TRBV30 and TRBJ1-5, is as follows: SQTIHQWPATLVQPVGSPLSLECTVEGTSNPNLYWYRQAAGRGLQLLFYSVGIGQISSEVPQNLSASRPQDRQFILSSKKLLLSDSGFYLCAWSVASYNQPQHFGDGTRLSIL.

The rearrangement uses TRBV7-2 and TRBJ2-7, with D hard to call. There are 12 residues in the CDR3. The germline V gene has CDR1 SGHTA and CDR2 FQGNSA. Between the trimmed V and J ends, which lost 11 bases and 5 bases, there was a span of 16 bases. The CDR3 spells CACVEFFDEQYF. The CDR3 bases are TGTGCCTGCGTCGAGTTTTTCGACGAGCAGTACTTC.

This clonotype was seen many times. CDR3 amino acids: CASRGRRDEQYF. Written as DNA, the CDR3 is TGTGCCAGCAGGGGACGGAGGGACGAGCAGTACTTC. V is TRBV6-6 and J is TRBJ2-7, with D possibly TRBD2 on 6 matching bases. The CDR3 length is 12 residues. V dropped 6 bases and J dropped 5 bases, with 11 bases sitting between them. Per germline, CDR1 MNHNY and CDR2 SVGAGI (reference sequence).

The chain links TRBV9 to TRBJ1-2; TRBD1 matches at 7 bases. The CDR3 has 17 amino acids. V lost 0 bases and J lost 5; bases outside the gene matches: 13. Germline V gene data show CDR1 as SGDLS and CDR2 as YYNGEE. The CDR3 reads CASSVDLVDRASYGYTF. The CDR3 DNA sequence: TGTGCCAGCAGCGTAGACCTCGTAGACAGGGCCTCGTATGGCTACACCTTC. Drawing the rest from reference TRBV9 and TRBJ1-2, the complete variable domain is DSGVTQTPKHLITATGQRVTLRCSPRSGDLSVYWYQQSLDQGLQFLIQYYNGEERAKGNILERFSAQQFPDLHSELNLSSLELGDSALYFCASSVDLVDRASYGYTFGSGTRLTVV.

Remarks on this clonotype: The junction shows a germline mismatch at one end, possibly a read error. This rearrangement joins TRBV7-9 to TRBJ2-5, with 7 bases fitting TRBD2. Germline V gives CDR1 SEHNR, CDR2 FQNEAQ (reference sequence). This CDR3 is 16 amino acids long. CDR3 loop: CASSAWGGVGQETQYF. CDR3 nucleotides: TGCGCCAGCAGCGCCTGGGGGGGGGTGGGACAAGAGACCCAGTACTTC.

The gene calls are TRBV29-1 and TRBJ2-7, with 7 nucleotides matching TRBD2. CDR1 and CDR2 (germline): SQVTM, ANQGSEA. Germline trimming cut 4 bases from V and 3 bases from J; bases unmatched to any gene: 9. This CDR3 has 14 amino acids. The CDR3 nucleotides read TGCAGCGTTGGTTTGCTAGCGGACAACTACGAGCAGTACTTC. It codes for CSVGLLADNYEQYF.

V and J are TRBV12-3 or TRBV12-4 and TRBJ1-6; maybe TRBD1 (6 bases). V was pared by 4 bases and J by 6 bases, with 13 bases between. The CDR3 sequence is 15 residues long. The CDR3 bases are TGTGCCAGCAGTTCAGGGACGGGGGCTAATTCACCCCTCCACTTT. Encoded protein: CASSSGTGANSPLHF.

The chain carries TRBV7-2 and TRBJ2-7; 7 bases agree with TRBD1. The CDR3 spans 15 residues. Per germline, CDR1 SGHTA and CDR2 FQGNSA. The junction had 8 bases not matched to a gene; V was cut back by 5 bases and J by 1 base. CDR3 residues: CASSQTRDSSYEQYF. CDR3 nucleotides: TGTGCCAGCAGCCAAACGAGGGACAGTTCCTACGAGCAGTACTTC. Filled out from reference TRBV7-2 and TRBJ2-7, the complete variable domain reads GAGVSQSPSNKVTEKGKDVELRCDPISGHTALYWYRQSLGQGLEFLIYFQGNSAPDKSGLPSDRFSAERTGGSVSTLTIQRTQQEDSAVYLCASSQTRDSSYEQYFGPGTRLTVT.